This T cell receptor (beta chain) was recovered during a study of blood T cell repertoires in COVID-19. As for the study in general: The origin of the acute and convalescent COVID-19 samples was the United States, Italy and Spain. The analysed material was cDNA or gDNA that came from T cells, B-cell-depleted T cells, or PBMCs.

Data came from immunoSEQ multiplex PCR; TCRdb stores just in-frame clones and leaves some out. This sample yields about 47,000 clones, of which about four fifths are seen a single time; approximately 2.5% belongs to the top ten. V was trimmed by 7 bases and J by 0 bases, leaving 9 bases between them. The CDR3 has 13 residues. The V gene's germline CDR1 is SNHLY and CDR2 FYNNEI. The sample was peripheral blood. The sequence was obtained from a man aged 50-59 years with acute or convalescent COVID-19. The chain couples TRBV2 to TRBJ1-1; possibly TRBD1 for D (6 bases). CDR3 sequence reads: CASTGHMNTEAFF. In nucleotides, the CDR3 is TGTGCCAGCACGGGACATATGAACACTGAAGCTTTCTTT.